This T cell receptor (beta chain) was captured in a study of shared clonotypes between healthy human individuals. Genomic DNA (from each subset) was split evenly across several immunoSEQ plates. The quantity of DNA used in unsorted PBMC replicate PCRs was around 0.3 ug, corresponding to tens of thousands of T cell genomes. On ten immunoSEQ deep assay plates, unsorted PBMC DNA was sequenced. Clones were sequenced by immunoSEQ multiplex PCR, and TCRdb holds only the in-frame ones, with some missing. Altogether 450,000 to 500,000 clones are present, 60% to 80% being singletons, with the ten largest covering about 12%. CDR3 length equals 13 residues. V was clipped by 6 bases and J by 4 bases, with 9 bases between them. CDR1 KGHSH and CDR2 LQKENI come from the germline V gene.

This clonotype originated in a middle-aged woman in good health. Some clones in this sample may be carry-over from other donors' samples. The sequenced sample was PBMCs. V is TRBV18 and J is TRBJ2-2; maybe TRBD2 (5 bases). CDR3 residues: CASSSGSTGELFF. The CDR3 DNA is TGTGCCAGCTCTTCGGGGAGCACCGGGGAGCTGTTTTTT.